This paragraph covers one TCR beta chain sequence. The data were obtained in a study of shared clonotypes between healthy human individuals. Sequenced by immunoSEQ multiplex PCR; TCRdb stores in-frame clones only, minus some. This sample has fewer than 200,000 clones, with over 85% found just once. V was cut by 6 bases and J by 3 bases, with 14 bases left in between. Per the germline V gene, CDR1 is MNHEY and CDR2 is SMNVEV (reference sequence). The CDR3 has 14 amino acids. The clonotype comes from a woman in her thirties in good health. The gene calls are TRBV27 and TRBJ2-5; the D gene is possibly TRBD2 (6 bases). The sample was naive CD4+ T cells sorted from blood. As for subset: CD45RA+ positively selected. As DNA, the CDR3 is TGTGCCAGCAGATCCTGGTCGGGGGAAGAGACCCAGTACTTC. As protein: CASRSWSGEETQYF.